Shown below are 4 T cell receptor beta chains from a single sample sequenced in a study of blood T cells in healthy people across ages (dated by TCRdb to 2014 to 2015). Libraries were built with 5' RACE. These reads were obtained on an Illumina HiSeq 2500. The second PCR ran for about 7 to 11 cycles and used a J-beta primer mix along with a sample-barcoded 5' primer. Using fastp trimming at Q25 and MiXCR clonotype assembly, TCRdb reanalyzed the public sequencing data and kept in-frame beta chains. Rows merge per CDR3 protein into single entries with the most common DNA and genes. The sample has 950,000 to 1,200,000 distinct CDR3 sequences on record, about two fifths of them singletons. Together, the top ten hold about an eighth of the sample. Sequencing was done on a sample of blood. Receptors were obtained from a man between 18 and 29 years old in good health.

This clonotype showed up many times. V is TRBV10-3 and J is TRBJ1-5; D is unclear. The CDR3 is 13 amino acids. The germline gives CDR1 ENHRY, CDR2 SYGVKD. The V and J ends lost 0 bases and 7 bases respectively, with 7 bases between them. CDR3 amino acids: CAISESMEQPQHF. The CDR3 coding sequence is TGTGCCATCAGTGAGTCTATGGAACAGCCCCAGCATTTT.

With respect to this clonotype: A clone one base away is much larger, so this may be a read error. CDR3 region: CASSPSLGIFYNEQYF. CDR3 in DNA: TGTGCCAGCAGTCCCTCGTTGGGGATTTTCTACAATGAGCAGTACTTC. The V call is TRBV4-2, the J call TRBJ2-1; D not resolved. Near its end, the DNA agrees better with TRBJ2-7, so the J call may be wrong. Germline V gene lookup returns CDR1 LGHNA and CDR2 YNFKEQ. CDR3 length: 16 amino acids.

The genes are TRBV20-1 and TRBJ2-3; 9 nucleotides agree with TRBD2. V dropped 2 bases and J dropped 2; count of bases not matched to a gene: 8. CDR3 length: 16 residues. Germline CDR1 DFQATT, CDR2 SNEGSKA (reference sequence). The CDR3 region has the DNA TGCAGTGCTAGAAAGGGCCTAGCGGGGCTCACAGATACGCAGTATTTT. It translates to CSARKGLAGLTDTQYF.

The rearrangement links TRBV6-2 or TRBV6-3 to TRBJ2-4, with D possibly matching TRBD1 (6 bases). Germline CDR1 MNHEY, CDR2 SVGEGT. The V gene lost 7 bases and the J gene lost 7 bases, with 17 bases spanning the gap. The CDR3 length is 14 residues. The CDR3 DNA sequence: TGTGCCAGCACCGGACAGCCTATTTTTAACATTCAGTACTTC. It is translated as CASTGQPIFNIQYF.